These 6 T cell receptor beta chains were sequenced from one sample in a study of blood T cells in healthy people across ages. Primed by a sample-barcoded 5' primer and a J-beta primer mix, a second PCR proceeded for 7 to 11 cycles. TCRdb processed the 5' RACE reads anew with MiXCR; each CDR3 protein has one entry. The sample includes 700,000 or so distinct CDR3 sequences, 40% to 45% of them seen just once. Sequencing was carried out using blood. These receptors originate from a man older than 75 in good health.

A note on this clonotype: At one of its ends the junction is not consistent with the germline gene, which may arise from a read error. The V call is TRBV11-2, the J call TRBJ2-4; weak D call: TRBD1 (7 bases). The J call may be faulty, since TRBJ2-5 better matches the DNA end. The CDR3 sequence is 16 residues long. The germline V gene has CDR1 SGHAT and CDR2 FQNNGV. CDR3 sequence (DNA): TGTACCAGCAGCCCCCAGGGGGGCTGGTGGCAAGAGACCCAGTACTTC. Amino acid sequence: CTSSPQGGWWQETQYF.

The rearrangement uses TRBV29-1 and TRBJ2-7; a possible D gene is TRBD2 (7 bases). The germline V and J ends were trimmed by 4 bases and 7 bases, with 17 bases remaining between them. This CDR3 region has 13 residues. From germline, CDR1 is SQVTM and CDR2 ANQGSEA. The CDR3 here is CSVVVTGRGEQYF. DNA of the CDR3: TGCAGCGTTGTCGTAACAGGGAGGGGTGAGCAGTACTTC.

The CDR3 DNA reads as TGTGCCATCAGTGAGTCCTTAGCTAGCGGGACCTCAGATACGCAGTATTTT. Protein sequence: CAISESLASGTSDTQYF. J is TRBJ2-3 and V is TRBV10-3; 9 bases are a match to TRBD2. With 0 bases clipped from V and 4 bases from J, the junction kept 8 bases outside the gene matches. The CDR3 sequence is 17 residues long. Germline V gives CDR1 ENHRY, CDR2 SYGVKD.

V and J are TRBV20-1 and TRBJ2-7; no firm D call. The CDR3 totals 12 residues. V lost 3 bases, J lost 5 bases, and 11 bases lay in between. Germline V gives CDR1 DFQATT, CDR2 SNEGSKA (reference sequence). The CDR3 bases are TGCAGTGCTAGTTTACCCCAAGACGAGCAGTACTTC. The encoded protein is CSASLPQDEQYF.

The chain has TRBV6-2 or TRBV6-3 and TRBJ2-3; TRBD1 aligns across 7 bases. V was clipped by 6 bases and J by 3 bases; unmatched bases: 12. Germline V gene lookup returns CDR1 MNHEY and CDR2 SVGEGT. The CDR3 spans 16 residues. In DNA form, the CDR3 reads TGTGCCAGCAGAATCACCCACAGGACAGGAACAGATACGCAGTATTTT. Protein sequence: CASRITHRTGTDTQYF.

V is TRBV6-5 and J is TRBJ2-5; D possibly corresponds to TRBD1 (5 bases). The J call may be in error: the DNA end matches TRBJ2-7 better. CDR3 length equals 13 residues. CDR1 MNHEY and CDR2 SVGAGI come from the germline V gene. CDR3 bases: TGTGCCAGCAGCAGGACACCCTATTACGAGCAGTACTTC. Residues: CASSRTPYYEQYF.